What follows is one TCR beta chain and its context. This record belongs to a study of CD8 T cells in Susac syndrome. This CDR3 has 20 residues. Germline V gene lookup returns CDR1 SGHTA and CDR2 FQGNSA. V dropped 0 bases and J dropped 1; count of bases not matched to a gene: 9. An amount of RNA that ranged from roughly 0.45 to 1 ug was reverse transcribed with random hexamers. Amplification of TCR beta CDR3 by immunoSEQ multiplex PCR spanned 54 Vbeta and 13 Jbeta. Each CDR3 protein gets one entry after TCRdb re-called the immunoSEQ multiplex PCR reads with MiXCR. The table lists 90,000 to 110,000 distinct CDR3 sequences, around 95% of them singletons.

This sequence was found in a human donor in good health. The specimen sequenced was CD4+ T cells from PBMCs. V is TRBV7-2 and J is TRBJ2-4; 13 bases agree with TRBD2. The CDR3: CASSLALELAGGFAKNIQYF. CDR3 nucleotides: TGTGCCAGCAGCTTAGCGCTGGAACTAGCGGGAGGGTTCGCCAAAAACATTCAGTACTTC.